These 6 T cell receptor beta chains were all obtained from the same sample, sequenced in a study of blood T cells in healthy people across ages. A second about 6 to 11 cycle PCR used barcoded and J-beta primers. TCRdb re-analysed the 5' RACE reads in MiXCR, keeping a single row per CDR3 protein. Among roughly 1,500,000 distinct CDR3 sequences, roughly 40% were seen once, and the ten largest hold 7.9%. The sequenced sample consisted of blood. The receptor source for this set is a woman aged 18-35 years in good health.

This clonotype showed up just a few times. The J gene is TRBJ2-1, the V gene TRBV4-2; no clear D gene. Trimming removed 1 base at V and 6 bases at J, with 16 bases between. Germline V gene sequence: CDR1 LGHNA, CDR2 YNFKEQ. The CDR3 extends over 16 amino acids. CDR3 loop: CASSQGNGLLPNEQFF. The CDR3 DNA reads TGTGCCAGCAGCCAAGGCAACGGGCTTCTACCCAATGAGCAGTTCTTC.

The rearrangement joins TRBV9 to TRBJ1-4; 9 bases align to TRBD1. The CDR3 consists of 14 residues. V lost 0 bases and J lost 8; bases outside the gene matches: 2. Looked up from germline, CDR1 is SGDLS and CDR2 is YYNGEE. The chain's CDR3 is CASSVGQGGEKLFF. The CDR3 coding sequence is TGTGCCAGCAGCGTAGGACAGGGGGGCGAAAAACTGTTTTTT.

The gene calls are TRBV20-1 and TRBJ2-7, with 10 bases identical to TRBD2. The CDR3 spans 15 residues. Looked up from germline, CDR1 is DFQATT and CDR2 is SNEGSKA (reference sequence). The junction had 6 bases not matched to a gene; V was cut back by 3 bases and J by 1 base. The CDR3 here is CSASTSGRGSYEQYF. The CDR3 DNA reads TGCAGTGCTAGTACCAGCGGGAGGGGTTCCTACGAGCAGTACTTC.

Only a few counts were recorded for this clonotype. CDR3 sequence reads: CASSQDRIGYTF. CDR3 DNA sequence: TGTGCCAGCAGCCAAGATCGTATAGGCTACACCTTC. The chain links TRBV14 to TRBJ1-2; D is unclear. The CDR3 is made up of 12 amino acids. Trimming stripped 0 bases from V and 8 bases from J, with 7 bases between. Germline assignment: CDR1 SGHDN and CDR2 FVKESK.

This chain joins TRBV3-1 and TRBJ1-1; 8 bases are a match to TRBD1. The CDR3 consists of 14 residues. Germline lookup yields CDR1 LGHDT and CDR2 YNNKEL (reference sequence). Trimming took 2 bases from V and 3 from J; bases not matched to a gene: 2. The CDR3 DNA sequence: TGTGCCAGCAGCCAACAGGACAGGGACACTGAAGCTTTCTTT. Its translation: CASSQQDRDTEAFF.

This clonotype was recorded only once. The rearrangement links TRBV12-3 or TRBV12-4 to TRBJ1-2, with 9 bases that match TRBD1. This CDR3 contains 19 residues. V shed 5 bases, J shed 8 bases, and the junction held 24 bases outside the gene matches. The CDR3 DNA sequence: TGTGCCAGCAGTGCCCTAAGTTGGACAGGGGATCTAGAAACGTGGGGCTACACCTTC. Protein: CASSALSWTGDLETWGYTF.